These 2 T cell receptor beta chains were sequenced from one sample in a study of CD8 T cells in Susac syndrome. Reverse transcription used about 0.5 to 1 ug RNA and random hexamers. TCRdb recomputed calls from the immunoSEQ multiplex PCR reads with MiXCR, one row per CDR3 protein. The data contain approximately 80,000 distinct CDR3 sequences, more than 85% of them seen just once; the ten biggest clones take up approximately 0.46%. Source material: CD8+ T cells from PBMCs. The source is a human donor with multiple sclerosis.

The chain employs TRBV5-1 and TRBJ2-7; 14 bases are shared with TRBD2. CDR1 and CDR2 (germline): SGHRS, YFSETQ. V lost 6 bases and J lost 1; bases outside the gene matches: 12. This CDR3 comprises 18 residues. CDR3 in DNA: TGCGCCAGCAATCTCAAAGGACTAGCGGGAGGTGATTCCTACGAGCAGTACTTC. It translates to CASNLKGLAGGDSYEQYF.

The rearrangement links TRBV3-1 to TRBJ2-7; 11 nucleotides line up with TRBD1. V was clipped by 2 bases and J by 3 bases; unmatched bases: 3. Germline V gene data show CDR1 as LGHDT and CDR2 as YNNKEL (reference sequence). The CDR3 runs 15 residues. The CDR3 DNA follows: TGTGCCAGCAGCCAATCCGGGACAGGGGGCTACGAGCAGTACTTC. Amino acid sequence: CASSQSGTGGYEQYF.